Shown below are 10 T cell receptor beta chains from a single sample sequenced in a study of OX40 agonist ivuxolimab in advanced cancers. The library was produced with the immunoSEQ multiplex PCR assay. In TCRdb, the immuneACCESS table is reduced to in-frame sequences with V and J assigned. These tables do not hold every clone; where another copy was compared, an unresolved V gene accounts for under half, and the others remain unexplained. The sample yields under 70,000 clones; 86% were counted once. Roughly 1.1% of the sample belongs to the ten largest clones. The input for sequencing was CD4+ or CD8+ T cells sorted from blood, taken in a trial of the OX40 agonist ivuxolimab. All receptors come from an adult with an advanced solid tumor such as melanoma, head and neck, liver or kidney cancer.

CDR3 in amino acids: CASSPREGAGNTIYF. As DNA, the CDR3 is TGTGCCAGCTCACCCCGTGAAGGGGCTGGAAACACCATATATTTT. The chain uses TRBV18 and TRBJ1-3, with D possibly being TRBD1 (5 bases). The CDR3 is 15 residues long. Trimming cost V 3 bases and J 2 bases, with 11 bases left between them. Germline CDR1 reads KGHSH; CDR2 reads LQKENI.

This clone was seen only once. The rearrangement uses TRBV7-2 and TRBJ1-1; D gene ambiguous. Trimming removed 4 bases from V and 2 bases from J, with 11 bases in between. There are 14 residues in the CDR3. The germline V gene has CDR1 SGHTA and CDR2 FQGNSA. Written as DNA, the CDR3 is TGTGCCAGCAGCTCCTCAGGTTCCAACACTGAAGCTTTCTTT. Its translation is CASSSSGSNTEAFF.

This clone has a handful of counts. CDR3 in DNA: TGTGCCATCCAAGAGACCCAGTACTTC. Translating it yields CAIQETQYF. The chain carries TRBV7-9 and TRBJ2-5; D is unclear. This CDR3 spans 9 amino acids. Trimming stripped 10 bases from V and 1 base from J, with 1 base between. Germline V gene lookup returns CDR1 SEHNR and CDR2 FQNEAQ (reference sequence).

The genes are TRBV28 and TRBJ2-7; either TRBD1 or TRBD2 may fit D (5 bases each). CDR1 is MDHEN and CDR2 is SYDVKM in the germline V gene. Trimming cost V 8 bases and J 3 bases, with 17 bases left between them. This CDR3 comprises 14 residues. The CDR3 DNA reads TGTGCCAGCCGACGGGGCTCCCCGGGCTACGAGCAGTACTTC. Translated, it gives CASRRGSPGYEQYF.

This sequence joins TRBV4-2 and TRBJ1-5; tentative D call: TRBD1 (5 bases). The V and J ends lost 4 bases and 3 bases respectively, with 10 bases between them. This CDR3 is built from 14 residues. Germline V gene lookup returns CDR1 LGHNA and CDR2 YNFKEQ. The CDR3 coding sequence is TGTGCCAGCAGCCCGACAGATTCCAATCAGCCCCAGCATTTT. Translation: CASSPTDSNQPQHF.

This rearrangement joins TRBV9 to TRBJ1-3; 9 bases are a match to TRBD1. The junction had 5 bases not matched to a gene; V was cut back by 0 bases and J by 4 bases. The CDR3 length is 16 residues. Germline V gene sequence: CDR1 SGDLS, CDR2 YYNGEE. Here the CDR3 reads CASSVDTGGRGNTIYF. CDR3 DNA: TGTGCCAGCAGCGTAGATACAGGGGGCCGAGGAAACACCATATATTTT.

The CDR3 here is CASMGTARIAKNIQYF. In DNA form, the CDR3 reads TGTGCCAGTATGGGGACAGCCCGGATAGCCAAAAACATTCAGTACTTC. The chain has TRBV19 and TRBJ2-4; 7 bases are shared with TRBD1. Germline V CDR1 and CDR2: LNHDA, SQIVND (reference sequence). The CDR3 consists of 16 residues. J gave up 0 bases and V 7 bases, and 9 bases lay outside the gene matches.

This clone came up once. This chain uses TRBV7-2 with TRBJ2-3; 10 bases are a match to TRBD1. The CDR3 is 14 residues long. With 5 bases clipped from V and 6 bases from J, the junction kept 5 bases outside the gene matches. Germline V gene lookup returns CDR1 SGHTA and CDR2 FQGNSA. The CDR3 nucleotides are TGTGCCAGCAGCAGACAGGGGGCGCCGGATACGCAGTATTTT. Translating it yields CASSRQGAPDTQYF. Using reference TRBV7-2 and TRBJ2-3 for the parts outside the CDR3, the full variable domain is GAGVSQSPSNKVTEKGKDVELRCDPISGHTALYWYRQSLGQGLEFLIYFQGNSAPDKSGLPSDRFSAERTGGSVSTLTIQRTQQEDSAVYLCASSRQGAPDTQYFGPGTRLTVL.

The chain joins TRBV5-1 to TRBJ2-1; 8 positions agree with TRBD2. CDR1 and CDR2 (germline): SGHRS, YFSETQ. V dropped 1 base and J dropped 6; count of bases not matched to a gene: 9. The CDR3 contains 16 residues. The CDR3 protein is CASSLSAGERGNEQFF. The CDR3, as DNA: TGCGCCAGCAGCTTGTCAGCGGGAGAGAGGGGCAATGAGCAGTTCTTC.

CDR3: CASSLVGYEQYF. CDR3 DNA: TGTGCCAGCAGTCTAGTGGGCTACGAGCAGTACTTC. The chain uses TRBV28 and TRBJ2-7; D uncertain. The CDR3 loop spans 12 amino acids. Germline V gene data show CDR1 as MDHEN and CDR2 as SYDVKM. The ends were cut back, 5 bases at V and 3 bases at J, with 8 bases in the middle.